The table lists the clone carrying this T cell receptor beta chain with a few counts. The data belong to a study of PD-1 blockade in mismatch repair-deficient tumors. Every patient had mismatch repair deficiency by PCR or immunohistochemistry. The method was immunoSEQ multiplex PCR; TCRdb's version includes in-frame clones alone and lacks a portion of them. The data hold about 84,000 clones, with over 75% observed a single time. The starting material was peripheral blood, obtained 12 weeks after starting pembrolizumab. This clonotype was obtained from an adult with mismatch repair-deficient cancer.

CDR3 sequence: CASSLGATDTGELFF. Here the CDR3 DNA reads TGCGCCAGCAGCTTGGGGGCCACGGACACCGGGGAGCTGTTTTTT. The J gene is TRBJ2-2, the V gene TRBV5-1; no definite D call. Germline V gene lookup returns CDR1 SGHRS and CDR2 YFSETQ. V was cut by 0 bases and J by 3 bases, with 9 bases left in between. The CDR3 is 15 amino acids.